Listed below are T cell receptor beta chains from one sample, sequenced in a study of T-cell memory formation after mild COVID-19. TCRdb redid the calling of the 5' RACE reads with MiXCR, one entry per CDR3 protein. The profile shows 300,000 to 350,000 distinct CDR3 sequences, 10% to 15% of them singletons. The sequencing sample was made of PBMCs or a T cell subset sorted from them (not recorded which). The receptors derive from a man younger than 30 who had mild COVID-19 (a few samples of this study predate the infection). Cell type and time point are not known. CDR3s include the opening cysteine and the closing phenylalanine or tryptophan. The order of the fields is V gene, D gene, J gene, CDR3 protein. A D gene is named only where the DNA matches it firmly.

TRBV7-2,NA,TRBJ2-2,CASSLWGQNTGELFF
TRBV6-5,NA,TRBJ1-3,CASSPNGSGNTIYF
TRBV6-4,NA,TRBJ1-1,CASRSVSSNTEAFF
TRBV12-3/TRBV12-4,TRBD2,TRBJ2-5,CASSFSPPGGETQYF
TRBV5-1,NA,TRBJ2-3,CASSSTGPGLTDTQYF
TRBV5-1,TRBD1,TRBJ2-2,CASSLHGTGKAGELFF
TRBV7-8,NA,TRBJ2-1,CASSLGGRGVDNEQFF
TRBV20-1,TRBD1,TRBJ1-2,CSARETGGPYGYTF
TRBV9,TRBD2,TRBJ2-5,CASSVSAGGRWGETQYF
TRBV6-1,TRBD1,TRBJ2-3,CASSDLDRGPWDTQYF
TRBV5-1,NA,TRBJ2-5,CASSPLGSSQETQYF
TRBV5-5,NA,TRBJ2-3,CASSPLGGRGTDTQYF
TRBV7-2,NA,TRBJ1-5,CASSLRGWSSQPQHF
TRBV27,TRBD1,TRBJ2-5,CASSSGQKYQETQYF
TRBV29-1,NA,TRBJ2-5,CSVAGTRRETQYF
TRBV27,NA,TRBJ1-1,CASSNNRVSPVWNTEAFF
TRBV5-8,NA,TRBJ1-5,CASSPRVGNQPQHF
TRBV6-2/TRBV6-3,TRBD1,TRBJ1-2,CASSYRDRIYGYTF
TRBV6-5,NA,TRBJ2-5,CASSYRPDQETQYF
TRBV4-1,TRBD1,TRBJ2-5,CASSPRQGTETQYF
TRBV5-1,NA,TRBJ2-3,CASSLWGGAADTQYF
TRBV5-1,NA,TRBJ2-2,CASSLGAVNTGELFF
TRBV2,TRBD1,TRBJ1-2,CASSRQGHPIDYTF
TRBV27,NA,TRBJ1-1,CASSPRPQAMNTEAFF
TRBV6-1,NA,TRBJ1-1,CASTRTGTTEAFF
TRBV6-5,NA,TRBJ1-1,CASRERGNTEAFF
TRBV2,NA,TRBJ1-1,CASTKTENTEAFF
TRBV6-5,NA,TRBJ2-7,CASSPLSRSPEQYF
TRBV19,NA,TRBJ1-1,CASSIARSGAFF
TRBV12-3/TRBV12-4,NA,TRBJ2-3,CASSYWDTQYF
TRBV14,TRBD2,TRBJ2-5,CASSPLRAGGYETQYF
TRBV24-1,NA,TRBJ1-1,CATSNTRTGNTEAFF
TRBV7-2,NA,TRBJ1-1,CASSPNRYSEAFF